This T cell receptor (beta chain) was recovered during a study of T-cell reconstitution after alpha-beta-depleted transplantation in children. A TCRbeta library incorporating unique molecular identifiers was prepared. TCRdb recomputed calls from the PCR reads with MiXCR, one row per CDR3 protein. Altogether about 290,000 distinct CDR3 sequences are present, roughly 7.8% being singletons, with the ten largest covering approximately 9%. This clonotype has ten or more counts. The antigen is unknown. General observations from the study: T-cell counts and diversity were attributed mostly to newly produced T cells one year after transplant. Reported findings indicate that, about two months after transplant, alpha-beta T cells came from several hundred expanded clones, which were derived from non-depleted graft cells.

The CDR3 is 12 amino acids. The V and J ends lost 2 bases and 5 bases, in that order; junction bases with no gene match: 2. Looked up from germline, CDR1 is DFQATT and CDR2 is SNEGSKA (reference sequence). The source of this sequence is a female patient under 10 years old who had a stem cell transplant for Fanconi anemia, so the T cells may come from the graft donor. The chain links TRBV20-1 to TRBJ1-1, with 7 bases that match TRBD1. The starting material was peripheral blood, obtained 360 days after TCRalphabeta/CD19-depleted stem cell transplant. The CDR3 here is CSARQGGTEAFF. The CDR3 DNA sequence: TGCAGTGCTAGACAGGGGGGAACTGAAGCTTTCTTT.